Each of the 27 T cell receptor beta chains below was sequenced from the same sample in a study of metastatic and nonmetastatic thyroid tumors. Every patient was untreated before thyroid surgery. TCRdb reprocessed the PCR reads via MiXCR. Of some 90,000 clones listed, 8.6% are singletons. The sequenced sample consisted of blood. The receptors were sampled from a female donor with papillary thyroid cancer or a benign thyroid nodule (not recorded which). Some clones in this sample may be carry-over from other donors' samples.

This clone was counted ten times or more. The rearrangement links TRBV7-6 to TRBJ2-1; D remains unclear. CDR1 SGHVS and CDR2 FNYEAQ come from the germline V gene. There are 14 residues in the CDR3. Trimming removed 0 bases from V and 6 bases from J, with 9 bases in between. For the CDR3, the DNA is TGTGCCAGCAGCTTAGCCGGCACAACCAATGAGCAGTTCTTC. Its protein product is CASSLAGTTNEQFF. The variable domain in full, with the rest retrieved from reference TRBV7-6 and TRBJ2-1, is GAGVSQSPRYKVTKRGQDVALRCDPISGHVSLYWYRQALGQGPEFLTYFNYEAQQDKSGLPNDRFSAERPEGSISTLTIQRTEQRDSAMYRCASSLAGTTNEQFFGPGTRLTVL.

This clone was counted ten times or more. V is TRBV6-5 and J is TRBJ1-2; TRBD1 is a possible D gene (5 bases). V lost 1 base and J lost 7, with 13 bases in between. Germline V gives CDR1 MNHEY, CDR2 SVGAGI. CDR3 length equals 14 residues. In DNA, the CDR3 is TGTGCCAGCAGTTACTTCGGCAGGGAGGGTGGCTACACCTTC. Its translation: CASSYFGREGGYTF.

This clone came up many times. This rearrangement joins TRBV6-1 to TRBJ2-1; 12 bases are a match to TRBD2. V trimming: 3 bases; J trimming: 5 bases; junction bases outside the gene matches: 2. Germline CDR1 and CDR2: MNHNS and SASEGT. This CDR3 has 15 amino acids. Here the CDR3 reads CASSETSGGHNEQFF. CDR3 in DNA: TGTGCCAGCAGTGAGACTAGCGGGGGACACAATGAGCAGTTCTTC.

There are many counts of this clone. The rearrangement uses TRBV19 and TRBJ1-1; D uncertain. With 4 bases removed from V and 3 bases from J, the gap between germline ends came to 9 bases. Germline V gives CDR1 LNHDA, CDR2 SQIVND (reference sequence). CDR3 length equals 13 residues. CDR3 DNA: TGTGCCAGTAGTACAGGACGGGACACTGAAGCTTTCTTT. Translation: CASSTGRDTEAFF.

This clone was seen ten or more times. The chain recombines TRBV7-2 with TRBJ1-1; D is uncertain. Germline CDR1 SGHTA, CDR2 FQGNSA. The germline V and J ends were trimmed by 5 bases and 5 bases, with 21 bases remaining between them. The CDR3 is 16 amino acids. The DNA for the CDR3 is TGTGCCAGCAGCACTAGCGGCCGGGCTCTATGGACTGAAGCTTTCTTT. Translating gives CASSTSGRALWTEAFF.

About this clone: A read error may explain this, as a much larger clone is one base away. This sequence joins TRBV25-1 and TRBJ2-1; TRBD2 matches 7 bases. In germline, CDR1 is MGHDK, CDR2 SYGVNS. The V gene end was trimmed by 1 base and the J gene end by 3 bases; junction bases not matched to a gene: 3. This CDR3 comprises 15 residues. CDR3 residues: CASSELGGGYNEQFF. The CDR3 DNA sequence: TGTGCCAGCAGTGAATTAGGCGGGGGCTACAATGAGCAGTTCTTC.

This clone was seen more than once but under ten times. This rearrangement joins TRBV24-1 to TRBJ1-1, with D perhaps TRBD1 (6 bases). CDR1 and CDR2 from the germline V gene are KGHDR and SFDVKD. V gave up 4 bases and J gave up 11 bases, with 13 bases separating them. This CDR3 comprises 12 residues. The CDR3 nucleotides are TGTGCCACCAGTGAGACACAGGGTCGCGCTTTCTTT. Residues: CATSETQGRAFF.

This clone was seen a few times. The gene calls are TRBV6-4 and TRBJ2-5, with 9 bases identical to TRBD2. V was pared by 5 bases and J by 2 bases, with 18 bases of the junction left unmatched. Germline V gene sequence: CDR1 MRHNA, CDR2 SNTAGT. The CDR3 is 19 amino acids. CDR3 in DNA: TGTGCCAGCAGTCCACTCCGCGGGGGGGCCGGGGTATGGCAAGAGACCCAGTACTTC. Its translation: CASSPLRGGAGVWQETQYF.

Remarks on this clone: A much larger clone differs from this one at a single base, so this may be a read error. The chain is built from TRBV27 and TRBJ1-1; TRBD1 is a possible D gene (5 bases). In germline, CDR1 is MNHEY, CDR2 SMNVEV (reference sequence). The CDR3 runs to 13 residues. V lost 3 bases to trimming and J lost 7 bases, with 12 bases between them. The DNA of the CDR3 is TGTGCCAGCAGTTTTCAGGGAAGCAATGAAGCTTTCTTT. Its translation is CASSFQGSNEAFF.

This clone was observed a handful of times. The chain joins TRBV6-1 to TRBJ1-5; D gene ambiguous. V was pared by 4 bases and J by 5 bases, with 15 bases between. This CDR3 is 15 amino acids long. The germline CDR1 and CDR2 sequences are MNHNS and SASEGT. The chain's CDR3 is CASSADGRLDQPQHF. In nucleotides, the CDR3 is TGTGCCAGCAGTGCCGACGGGAGGTTAGATCAGCCCCAGCATTTT.

J is TRBJ2-3 and V is TRBV5-6; D is ambiguous. The ends were cut back, 1 base at V and 2 bases at J, with 8 bases in the middle. This CDR3 has 14 amino acids. Germline-derived CDR1 and CDR2 are SGHDT and YYEEEE. This CDR3 is CASSLKPPTDTQYF. In DNA, the CDR3 is TGTGCCAGCAGCTTGAAGCCACCCACAGATACGCAGTATTTT.

This clone was seen ten or more times. The chain links TRBV6-5 to TRBJ1-1; D unresolved. CDR1 and CDR2 from the germline V gene are MNHEY and SVGAGI. This CDR3 spans 13 amino acids. With 3 bases removed from V and 7 bases from J, the gap between germline ends came to 12 bases. CDR3 sequence (DNA): TGTGCCAGCAGTTATGACGGAGCCAGTGAAGCTTTCTTT. Amino acid sequence: CASSYDGASEAFF.

This clone was found many times. The chain joins TRBV5-6 to TRBJ1-1, with 7 nucleotides matching TRBD1. The CDR3 is made up of 14 amino acids. Germline trimming cut 2 bases from V and 3 bases from J; bases unmatched to any gene: 4. Germline CDR1 is SGHDT and CDR2 is YYEEEE. The CDR3 DNA is TGTGCCAGCAGCTTTATCGACAGGGACACTGAAGCTTTCTTT. It codes for CASSFIDRDTEAFF.

Only a few counts were recorded for this clone. This sequence joins TRBV11-2 and TRBJ2-3; D uncertain. V lost 4 bases and J lost 2, with 13 bases in between. CDR3 length equals 15 residues. Germline V gene sequence: CDR1 SGHAT, CDR2 FQNNGV. CDR3 sequence: CASSSPGSLTDTQYF. The CDR3 nucleotides are TGTGCCAGCAGCTCCCCCGGGTCCCTCACAGATACGCAGTATTTT.

This clone was observed many times. The rearrangement uses TRBV7-9 and TRBJ1-6; 9 bases map to TRBD1. J lost 7 bases, V lost 1 base, and 5 bases had no gene match. There are 16 residues in the CDR3. The germline CDR1 and CDR2 sequences are SEHNR and FQNEAQ (reference sequence). The CDR3, as DNA: TGTGCCAGCAGCTTAGGGACCGGGACAGGGAATTCACCCCTCCACTTT. As protein: CASSLGTGTGNSPLHF.

The sample holds many counts of this clone. The chain has TRBV6-5 and TRBJ2-5; 13 bases align to TRBD2. The CDR3 covers 17 residues. V gave up 2 bases and J gave up 3 bases; unmatched junction bases: 6. Per the germline V gene, CDR1 is MNHEY and CDR2 is SVGAGI. The CDR3 DNA reads TGTGCCAGCAGTTACCTCACCGGGACTAGCGGGGAAGAGACCCAGTACTTC. Translating gives CASSYLTGTSGEETQYF.

Remarks on this clone: A read error is possible here, since a much larger clone lies one base away. V gene TRBV20-1 combines with J gene TRBJ2-7; D possibly corresponds to TRBD2 (5 bases). Germline loops: CDR1 DFQATT, CDR2 SNEGSKA (reference sequence). The CDR3 is 13 amino acids. V lost 6 bases and J lost 6, with 18 bases in between. DNA for the CDR3: TGCAGTGCAGCGATATCGGGGTACGGCGAGCAGTACTTC. This sequence encodes CSAAISGYGEQYF.

This clone was counted many times. The chain carries TRBV3-1 and TRBJ2-4; D is ambiguous. V dropped 0 bases and J dropped 2 bases, with 8 bases sitting between them. Per germline, CDR1 LGHDT and CDR2 YNNKEL (reference sequence). The CDR3 runs 15 residues. The CDR3 spells CASSQDRATKNIQYF. The CDR3 DNA is TGTGCCAGCAGCCAAGATCGGGCGACCAAAAACATTCAGTACTTC.

This clone came up many times. This chain links TRBV5-1 with TRBJ1-2; D gene unclear. V dropped 5 bases and J dropped 3 bases, with 17 bases sitting between them. Germline V gives CDR1 SGHRS, CDR2 YFSETQ. The CDR3 is made up of 15 amino acids. The CDR3 reads CASSSDGSLYYGYTF. The CDR3, as DNA: TGCGCCAGCAGTTCAGACGGAAGCCTATACTATGGCTACACCTTC.

This clone came up many times. The chain employs TRBV18 and TRBJ2-7; D might be TRBD1 or TRBD2, each matching 5 bases. The CDR3 is 13 residues long. Deletions cut 5 bases from V and 3 bases from J, with 11 bases between. The germline gives CDR1 KGHSH, CDR2 LQKENI. As DNA, the CDR3 is TGTGCCAGCTCAACCCGGGACGACTACGAGCAGTACTTC. Its translation: CASSTRDDYEQYF.

This rearrangement joins TRBV2 to TRBJ2-1, with D unresolved. Germline V CDR1 and CDR2: SNHLY, FYNNEI. The CDR3 extends over 12 amino acids. V was pared by 8 bases and J by 3 bases, with 8 bases between. The CDR3 reads CASLENYNEQFF. In nucleotides, the CDR3 is TGTGCCAGCCTAGAGAACTACAATGAGCAGTTCTTC.

In its sample, this clone was seen a few times. The CDR3 carries no conserved terminal phenylalanine or tryptophan, so it likely arises from a read error. CDR3 DNA sequence: TGTGCCAGCAGCATGGGAGAGGGTACTGGGGGCTACACCCTC. It translates to CASSMGEGTGGYTL. V usage is TRBV6-4 and J usage is TRBJ1-2, with no clear D. V shed 6 bases and J shed 8 bases, with 19 bases lying between them. From germline, CDR1 is MRHNA and CDR2 SNTAGT. The CDR3 is made up of 14 amino acids.

This clone came up many times. The sample has other DNA sequences that encode this CDR3 too. The chain uses TRBV5-1 and TRBJ1-2; tentative D call: TRBD1 (5 bases). CDR1 is SGHRS, CDR2 YFSETQ, per germline. The V and J ends lost 0 bases and 4 bases respectively, with 7 bases between them. The CDR3 is made up of 13 amino acids. CDR3 residues: CASSLDDSYGYTF. CDR3 DNA sequence: TGCGCCAGCAGCTTGGATGACAGCTATGGCTACACCTTC.

Many counts were recorded for this clone. The CDR3 reads CASSYSSGTGELFF. CDR3 DNA sequence: TGTGCCAGCAGTTACTCCAGTGGCACCGGGGAGCTGTTTTTT. The gene calls are TRBV6-5 and TRBJ2-2; D call uncertain. Germline values: CDR1 MNHEY, CDR2 SVGAGI. The CDR3 consists of 14 residues. Trimming stripped 0 bases from V and 4 bases from J, with 6 bases between.

This clone was recorded many times. The chain is built from TRBV2 and TRBJ1-5, with no clear D. Trimming pared 4 bases from V and 1 base from J, leaving 5 bases between. Looked up from germline, CDR1 is SNHLY and CDR2 is FYNNEI. CDR3 length: 13 amino acids. Here the CDR3 reads CASSVYSNQPQHF. DNA of the CDR3: TGTGCCAGCAGTGTTTACAGCAATCAGCCCCAGCATTTT. The whole variable domain, filled in from reference TRBV2 and TRBJ1-5, reads EPEVTQTPSHQVTQMGQEVILRCVPISNHLYFYWYRQILGQKVEFLVSFYNNEISEKSEIFDDQFSVERPDGSNFTLKIRSTKLEDSAMYFCASSVYSNQPQHFGDGTRLSIL.

The genes are TRBV6-5 and TRBJ1-5; D unclear. Germline V gene sequence: CDR1 MNHEY, CDR2 SVGAGI. The CDR3 runs 14 residues. V was clipped by 4 bases and J by 1 base, with 8 bases between them. As DNA, the CDR3 is TGTGCCAGCAGTTGGCATCCGAGCAATCAGCCCCAGCATTTT. Protein: CASSWHPSNQPQHF.

The chain combines TRBV14 with TRBJ2-3; 9 positions agree with TRBD2. The CDR3 consists of 15 residues. The V gene end was trimmed by 4 bases and the J gene end by 7 bases; junction bases not matched to a gene: 9. The germline V gene has CDR1 SGHDN and CDR2 FVKESK. This CDR3 is CASSPSGEGRNTQYF. The CDR3 coding sequence is TGTGCCAGCAGCCCTAGCGGGGAGGGACGAAATACGCAGTATTTT.